Following are 9 T cell receptor beta chains from one sample sequenced in a study of blood T cell repertoires in COVID-19. Only in-frame clones appear in the TCRdb table, and some are missing; sequencing was by immunoSEQ multiplex PCR. Here the sample spans over 100,000 clones, around 84% being singletons. Sequenced input: peripheral blood. Source of these receptors: a man aged 50-60 years with active or convalescent COVID-19.

The rearrangement joins TRBV3-1 (or the pseudogene TRBV3-2) to TRBJ2-5, with 12 bases fitting TRBD2. From germline, CDR1 is LGHDT and CDR2 YNNKEL (reference sequence). There are 20 residues in the CDR3. V lost 1 base to trimming and J lost 5 bases; unmatched junction nucleotides: 17. The CDR3 loop reads CASSQAGLAGGPRKLETQYF. DNA for the CDR3: TGTGCCAGCAGCCAAGCTGGGCTAGCGGGGGGGCCAAGAAAGCTGGAGACCCAGTACTTC.

The chain is built from TRBV10-2 and TRBJ1-5; D is unclear. The CDR3 is 14 amino acids. Germline CDR1 and CDR2: WSHSY and SAAADI. V was trimmed by 3 bases and J by 4 bases, leaving 10 bases between them. CDR3 sequence reads: CASSDPQDNQPQHF. CDR3 nucleotides: TGCGCCAGCAGTGATCCGCAGGATAATCAGCCCCAGCATTTT.

The rearrangement joins TRBV30 to TRBJ1-6; possibly TRBD1 for D (6 bases). The CDR3 spans 12 residues. The germline V and J ends were trimmed by 4 bases and 10 bases, with 11 bases remaining between them. The V gene's germline CDR1 is GTSNPN and CDR2 SVGIG (reference sequence). As DNA, the CDR3 is TGTGCCTGGAACAGGGTTTACTCACCCCTCCACTTT. Translating it yields CAWNRVYSPLHF. Together with reference TRBV30 and TRBJ1-6, the CDR3 gives the full variable domain: SQTIHQWPATLVQPVGSPLSLECTVEGTSNPNLYWYRQAAGRGLQLLFYSVGIGQISSEVPQNLSASRPQDRQFILSSKKLLLSDSGFYLCAWNRVYSPLHFGNGTRLTVT.

The chain uses TRBV15 and TRBJ1-4; D is undetermined. The V and J ends lost 0 bases and 0 bases respectively, with 5 bases between them. The CDR3 is made up of 15 amino acids. From germline, CDR1 is LNHNV and CDR2 YYDKDF (reference sequence). The CDR3 here is CATSRDRATNEKLFF. CDR3 DNA sequence: TGTGCCACCAGCAGAGATAGAGCAACTAATGAAAAACTGTTTTTT.

This clone was seen only once. The chain has TRBV5-1 and TRBJ2-7; possibly TRBD1 for D (5 bases). Germline lookup yields CDR1 SGHRS and CDR2 YFSETQ. The germline V and J ends were trimmed by 4 bases and 2 bases, with 13 bases remaining between them. The length of the CDR3 is 14 residues. The DNA for the CDR3 is TGCGCCAGCAGCCAGGACCCCAGGGCCTACGAGCAGTACTTC. It encodes CASSQDPRAYEQYF.

The rearrangement links TRBV6-6 to TRBJ2-2; a possible D gene is TRBD1 (5 bases). This CDR3 comprises 12 residues. Germline CDR1 reads MNHNY; CDR2 reads SVGAGI (reference sequence). V lost 2 bases to trimming and J lost 8 bases, with 6 bases between them. CDR3 loop: CASSYQGGELFF. CDR3 DNA sequence: TGTGCCAGCAGTTACCAGGGTGGGGAGCTGTTTTTT.

This chain joins TRBV5-1 and TRBJ1-4; D not certain. Germline V gene lookup returns CDR1 SGHRS and CDR2 YFSETQ. V lost 5 bases to trimming and J lost 6 bases, with 14 bases between them. The CDR3 has 14 residues. CDR3 in amino acids: CASSRPSEDEKLFF. In DNA, the CDR3 is TGCGCCAGCAGTAGACCCTCGGAGGATGAAAAACTGTTTTTT.

The chain recombines TRBV7-2 with TRBJ1-3, with a possible D match to TRBD1 (6 bases). From germline, CDR1 is SGHTA and CDR2 FQGNSA. The length of the CDR3 is 15 residues. V was clipped by 5 bases and J by 4 bases, with 15 bases between them. The CDR3 nucleotides read TGTGCCAGCAGCCCGGTCCAGGGGCCAGGAAACACCATATATTTT. Translation gives CASSPVQGPGNTIYF.

The chain links TRBV14 to TRBJ1-4; tentative D call: TRBD1 (5 bases). This CDR3 is built from 13 residues. Trimming took 0 bases from V and 14 from J, leaving 13 bases between them. Germline CDR1 is SGHDN and CDR2 is FVKESK. Here the CDR3 DNA reads TGTGCCAGCAGCCAAGAGCCGGGACTGGCCCTGTTTTTT. Residues: CASSQEPGLALFF.